Following are 25 T cell receptor beta chains from one sample sequenced in a study of CD8+CD57+ T cells in acquired aplastic anemia. Sequenced patients had shown CD8+CD57+ cell expansion by flow cytometry. Genomic DNA, serving as template, underwent TCR beta VDJ and CDR3 profiling. A single record per CDR3 protein comes from TCRdb applying MiXCR to the reads. The sample includes some 140,000 distinct CDR3 sequences, over 50% of them seen just once. Sequenced sample: sorted CD4+, CD8+, or CD8+CD57+ T cells (not recorded which) from PBMCs. These receptors came from a human donor with aplastic anemia.

V is TRBV19 and J is TRBJ1-2; the D is unclear. The CDR3 runs to 13 residues. Germline CDR1 is LNHDA and CDR2 is SQIVND (reference sequence). V lost 6 bases, J lost 5 bases, and 13 bases lay in between. The CDR3, as DNA: TGTGCCAGTAGACCTAGCCCGGGGTATGGCTACACCTTC. Protein sequence: CASRPSPGYGYTF.

Notes on this clonotype: A much bigger clone sits one base away, suggesting this may be a read error. The J gene is TRBJ2-1, the V gene TRBV27; no clear D. CDR1 and CDR2 (germline): MNHEY, SMNVEV (reference sequence). The CDR3 loop spans 11 amino acids. Trimming took off 6 bases at V and 7 bases at J, with 7 bases between the two ends. The CDR3, as DNA: TGTGCCAGCAGCCGGTTTAATGAGCAGTTCTTC. Translating it yields CASSRFNEQFF.

This clonotype has a count of ten or more. The chain links TRBV5-8 to TRBJ1-5; 7 bases agree with TRBD1. This CDR3 spans 15 amino acids. Trimming removed 2 bases from V and 4 bases from J; junction bases left unmatched: 6. Germline lookup yields CDR1 SGHTS and CDR2 YDEGEE. The CDR3 sequence: CASSFGTEANQPQHF. CDR3 bases: TGTGCCAGCAGCTTTGGGACAGAAGCTAATCAGCCCCAGCATTTT.

Remarks on this clonotype: It may be a read error: a sequence one base away is much more abundant. The rearrangement joins TRBV5-8 to TRBJ2-1, with no clear D. From germline, CDR1 is SGHTS and CDR2 YDEGEE. The CDR3 covers 13 residues. CDR3 DNA: TGTGCCAACAGCTTATGGGGTTCGGATGAGCAGTTCTTC. Amino acid sequence: CANSLWGSDEQFF.

V is TRBV7-9 and J is TRBJ2-7; D gene ambiguous. Germline-derived CDR1 and CDR2 are SEHNR and FQNEAQ (reference sequence). The CDR3 runs 13 residues. Trimming pared 0 bases from V and 6 bases from J, leaving 9 bases between. The CDR3 nucleotides read TGTGCCAGCAGCTTAGCATCCCTAGGCGAGCAGTACTTC. This encodes CASSLASLGEQYF. The full variable domain, with the rest looked up from reference TRBV7-9 and TRBJ2-7, is DTGVSQNPRHKITKRGQNVTFRCDPISEHNRLYWYRQTLGQGPEFLTYFQNEAQLEKSRLLSDRFSAERPKGSFSTLEIQRTEQGDSAMYLCASSLASLGEQYFGPGTRLTVT.

This clonotype was found many times. This chain connects TRBV5-6 to TRBJ2-7; a possible D gene is TRBD1 (6 bases). CDR1 and CDR2 from the germline V gene are SGHDT and YYEEEE. This CDR3 comprises 15 residues. Trimming removed 4 bases at V and 3 bases at J, with 17 bases between. CDR3 residues: CASSTWSQGLYEQYF. The CDR3 coding sequence is TGTGCCAGCAGCACCTGGTCGCAGGGGCTCTACGAGCAGTACTTC. Complete variable domain (other parts from reference TRBV5-6 and TRBJ2-7): DAGVTQSPTHLIKTRGQQVTLRCSPKSGHDTVSWYQQALGQGPQFIFQYYEEEERQRGNFPDRFSGHQFPNYSSELNVNALLLGDSALYLCASSTWSQGLYEQYFGPGTRLTVT.

This clonotype was counted ten times or more. The rearrangement joins TRBV7-6 to TRBJ1-4; D unresolved. Germline V lookup: CDR1 SGHVS, CDR2 FNYEAQ. CDR3 length: 15 amino acids. Between the trimmed V and J ends, which lost 2 bases and 8 bases, there was a span of 15 bases. In DNA form, the CDR3 reads TGTGCCAGCAGCTTACAAGCCGGGTCACGGGAAAAACTGTTTTTT. It codes for CASSLQAGSREKLFF.

The chain is built from TRBV24-1 and TRBJ2-7, with TRBD1 matching 10 bases. The CDR3 spans 14 residues. Trimming cost V 4 bases and J 5 bases; bases outside gene matches: 4. In germline, CDR1 is KGHDR, CDR2 SFDVKD. CDR3 protein: CATSEQGTGDEQYF. The CDR3 DNA reads TGTGCCACCAGTGAGCAAGGGACAGGGGACGAGCAGTACTTC.

This rearrangement joins TRBV19 to TRBJ2-1; D unclear. The CDR3 sequence is 14 residues long. In germline, CDR1 is LNHDA, CDR2 SQIVND (reference sequence). The V and J ends lost 11 bases and 6 bases respectively, with 20 bases between them. The CDR3 DNA reads as TGTGCCTCTTCGGTCCTGAAGGGAACCAATGAGCAGTTCTTC. Amino acids: CASSVLKGTNEQFF. The whole variable domain, filled in from reference TRBV19 and TRBJ2-1, reads DGGITQSPKYLFRKEGQNVTLSCEQNLNHDAMYWYRQDPGQGLRLIYYSQIVNDFQKGDIAEGYSVSREKKESFPLTVTSAQKNPTAFYLCASSVLKGTNEQFFGPGTRLTVL.

By proportion, this clonotype is medium-sized (0.01 to 0.1%). The V call is TRBV25-1, the J call TRBJ2-7; TRBD1 matches 9 bases. The CDR3 runs to 15 residues. J lost 3 bases, V lost 4 bases, and 7 bases had no gene match. CDR1 is MGHDK and CDR2 is SYGVNS in the germline V gene. The CDR3 loop is CASSVSLGQGYEQYF. DNA for the CDR3: TGTGCCAGCAGTGTATCCCTGGGACAGGGCTACGAGCAGTACTTC.

The chain uses TRBV5-1 and TRBJ2-5, with D perhaps TRBD2 (6 bases). The V gene lost 4 bases and the J gene lost 7 bases, with 17 bases spanning the gap. The germline CDR1 and CDR2 sequences are SGHRS and YFSETQ. The CDR3 sequence is 14 residues long. This CDR3 reads CASSVWGKGGTQYF. The DNA of the CDR3 is TGCGCCAGCAGCGTGTGGGGCAAGGGAGGGACCCAGTACTTC.

This clonotype was detected only a few times. This rearrangement joins TRBV5-4 to TRBJ1-4; 10 bases fit TRBD1. Germline assignment: CDR1 SGHNT and CDR2 YYREEE (reference sequence). This CDR3 comprises 16 residues. With 0 bases clipped from V and 4 bases from J, the junction kept 3 bases outside the gene matches. The CDR3: CASSLGGQGSNEKLFF. The DNA for the CDR3 is TGTGCCAGCAGCTTGGGGGGACAGGGGAGTAATGAAAAACTGTTTTTT. The full variable domain, in which reference TRBV5-4 and TRBJ1-4 provide the parts outside the CDR3, is ETGVTQSPTHLIKTRGQQVTLRCSSQSGHNTVSWYQQALGQGPQFIFQYYREEENGRGNFPPRFSGLQFPNYSSELNVNALELDDSALYLCASSLGGQGSNEKLFFGSGTQLSVL.

This clonotype was detected a few times. The gene calls are TRBV7-2 and TRBJ2-5, with 8 bases matching TRBD2. Losses at the gene ends were 5 bases for V and 5 bases for J; bases not matched to a gene: 10. Germline values: CDR1 SGHTA, CDR2 FQGNSA. This CDR3 has 15 amino acids. CDR3 sequence: CASSPQSGGGETQYF. In DNA, the CDR3 is TGTGCCAGCAGCCCTCAGAGCGGGGGCGGGGAGACCCAGTACTTC. Full variable domain (outside the CDR3, taken from reference TRBV7-2 and TRBJ2-5): GAGVSQSPSNKVTEKGKDVELRCDPISGHTALYWYRQSLGQGLEFLIYFQGNSAPDKSGLPSDRFSAERTGGSVSTLTIQRTQQEDSAVYLCASSPQSGGGETQYFGPGTRLLVL.

V usage is TRBV24-1 and J usage is TRBJ2-1; 8 bases align to TRBD1. Germline loops: CDR1 KGHDR, CDR2 SFDVKD. CDR3 size: 16 residues. The ends lost 4 bases at V and 8 bases at J; junction bases unmatched: 12. CDR3 residues: CATSDPTGVNVDEQFF. The CDR3 region has the DNA TGTGCCACCAGTGACCCGACAGGGGTAAACGTGGATGAGCAGTTCTTC.

This clonotype has more than one count but fewer than ten. A much larger clonotype is one base distant, so this may be a read error. The chain is built from TRBV9 and TRBJ1-1, with no clear D. Germline CDR1 SGDLS, CDR2 YYNGEE. The CDR3 spans 9 residues. V lost 4 bases to trimming and J lost 13 bases, with 8 bases between them. CDR3 protein: CASSPLGFF. CDR3 coding DNA: TGTGCCAGCAGCCCTCTCGGTTTCTTT.

This clonotype occurred once. The chain is built from TRBV9 and TRBJ2-7; D possibly uses TRBD1 or TRBD2 (6 bases each). CDR1 is SGDLS, CDR2 YYNGEE, per germline. Trimming cost V 9 bases and J 1 base, with 17 bases left between them. This CDR3 has 14 residues. CDR3 in DNA: TGTGCCAACGGACAGAATAGCGGATCCTACGAGCAGTACTTC. Translation: CANGQNSGSYEQYF.

The chain uses TRBV10-3 and TRBJ2-7; 7 nucleotides line up with TRBD1. After removal of 3 bases from V and 6 bases from J, the junction contained 5 bases not matched to a gene. This CDR3 is built from 13 residues. The germline V gene has CDR1 ENHRY and CDR2 SYGVKD. CDR3 region: CAISDYSGGEQYF. In nucleotides, the CDR3 is TGTGCCATCAGTGATTACTCAGGGGGCGAGCAGTACTTC.

The chain recombines TRBV20-1 with TRBJ2-7, with D perhaps TRBD2 (6 bases). Germline-derived CDR1 and CDR2 are DFQATT and SNEGSKA (reference sequence). Trimming shortened V by 0 bases and J by 5 bases, and 14 bases separated the two germline ends. This CDR3 contains 14 residues. The CDR3 region is CSARDPSGVDEQYF. As DNA, the CDR3 is TGCAGTGCTAGAGATCCTTCGGGAGTTGACGAGCAGTACTTC.

The table lists this clonotype with many counts. The genes are TRBV4-3 and TRBJ2-3; D is ambiguous. V lost 0 bases, J lost 2 bases, and 6 bases lay in between. The CDR3 has 14 residues. CDR1 and CDR2 from the germline V gene are LGHNA and YSLEER. DNA for the CDR3: TGCGCCAGCAGCCAAGATAGGGACACAGATACGCAGTATTTT. Its protein product is CASSQDRDTDTQYF.

The chain uses TRBV25-1 and TRBJ1-1; D not certain. In germline, CDR1 is MGHDK, CDR2 SYGVNS. Trimming took 5 bases from V and 6 from J, leaving 13 bases between them. This CDR3 has 13 amino acids. The CDR3 sequence: CASSYALWAEAFF. The CDR3 DNA reads TGTGCCAGCAGTTACGCCCTGTGGGCTGAAGCTTTCTTT.

The rearrangement uses TRBV20-1 and TRBJ2-3; D not certain. Trimming removed 1 base from V and 8 bases from J, with 19 bases in between. The CDR3 loop spans 15 amino acids. Germline CDR1 DFQATT, CDR2 SNEGSKA (reference sequence). CDR3 sequence: CSARVPVGIDVTQYF. Here the CDR3 DNA reads TGCAGTGCTAGAGTTCCCGTTGGGATAGACGTTACGCAGTATTTT.

The chain links TRBV24-1 to TRBJ1-2; 8 bases are shared with TRBD1. The CDR3 is 12 residues long. The ends lost 2 bases at V and 10 bases at J; junction bases unmatched: 2. Germline CDR1 KGHDR, CDR2 SFDVKD. The CDR3 sequence: CATSDSGGDYTF. CDR3 bases: TGTGCCACCAGTGATTCAGGGGGCGACTACACCTTC.

As concerns this clonotype: A read error may explain this, as a much larger clone is one base away. The chain joins TRBV5-1 to TRBJ2-5; the D gene is possibly TRBD1 (6 bases). The CDR3 runs to 15 residues. CDR1 and CDR2 from the germline V gene are SGHRS and YFSETQ. The CDR3 nucleotides are TGCGCCAGCAGCCCCCCAGGGGCAGGGCAAGAGACCCAGTGCTTC. It codes for CASSPPGAGQETQCF.

V is TRBV7-9 and J is TRBJ1-6; a weak D match, TRBD1 (6 bases). The CDR3 is 15 residues long. Between the trimmed V and J ends, which lost 1 base and 10 bases, there was a span of 14 bases. The germline CDR1 and CDR2 sequences are SEHNR and FQNEAQ (reference sequence). The CDR3 region has the DNA TGTGCCAGCAGCTTAGGAGGGCAGGGGCCCTCACCCCTCCACTTT. Its protein product is CASSLGGQGPSPLHF.

The rearrangement joins TRBV12-3 or TRBV12-4 to TRBJ1-6; 7 bases are shared with TRBD1. J gave up 10 bases and V 1 base, and 4 bases lay outside the gene matches. The CDR3 extends over 14 amino acids. The CDR3 protein is CASSLGQGGSPLHF. The CDR3 bases are TGTGCCAGCAGTTTAGGACAGGGAGGCTCACCCCTCCACTTT.